A single sample gave rise to the 13 T cell receptor beta chains below, sequenced in a study of blood T cells in healthy people across ages (dated by TCRdb to 2015 to 2017). Preparation of the library involved 5' RACE. A second PCR of about 6 to 11 cycles was performed with a sample-barcoded 5' primer and a J-beta primer mix. TCRdb reworked the public reads: Q25 trimming with fastp, MiXCR clone assembly, productive beta chains retained. Rows with one shared CDR3 protein collapse into an entry with the most common genes and DNA. The sample records approximately 2,000,000 distinct CDR3 sequences, roughly 43% of which are singletons. The ten largest clones represent more than 20% of the sample. Sequenced material: blood. All receptors come from a human donor in good health.

This clonotype has only a few counts. This chain joins TRBV29-1 and TRBJ1-2, with TRBD1 identical over 9 bases. V lost 7 bases and J lost 4; bases outside the gene matches: 7. CDR3 length equals 13 residues. CDR1 and CDR2 (germline): SQVTM, ANQGSEA. In DNA, the CDR3 is TGCAGCGCCAGGACAGGGGCGGGCTATGGCTACACCTTC. Protein: CSARTGAGYGYTF.

The rearrangement uses TRBV12-3 or TRBV12-4 and TRBJ1-2; 7 nucleotides agree with TRBD1. The CDR3 contains 15 residues. The junction had 10 bases not matched to a gene; V was cut back by 5 bases and J by 4 bases. CDR3 sequence (DNA): TGTGCCAGCAGTGATAATCCGGGACAGATCTATGGCTACACCTTC. Its protein is CASSDNPGQIYGYTF.

This chain connects TRBV7-2 to TRBJ2-7; 11 nucleotides line up with TRBD1. CDR3 length equals 15 residues. Trimming at V came to 5 bases and at J to 5 bases, leaving 8 bases not matched to a gene. CDR1 is SGHTA and CDR2 is FQGNSA in the germline V gene. The DNA of the CDR3 is TGTGCCAGCAGCCAAGGAGGGACAGGGGGGCACGAGCAGTACTTC. Protein sequence: CASSQGGTGGHEQYF.

This chain joins TRBV12-3 or TRBV12-4 and TRBJ2-7; 9 positions agree with TRBD1. CDR3 length equals 14 residues. The V segment lost 7 bases and the J segment 2 bases; nucleotides outside the gene matches: 6. The CDR3 reads CASTTTGGTYEQYF. The CDR3 DNA reads as TGTGCCAGCACCACGACAGGGGGTACCTACGAGCAGTACTTC.

This clonotype was counted between two and nine times. The V and J genes are TRBV29-1 and TRBJ1-5; no clear D. The CDR3 loop spans 12 amino acids. V shed 7 bases and J shed 6 bases, with 13 bases lying between them. The germline V gene encodes CDR1 SQVTM and CDR2 ANQGSEA. The CDR3 loop is CSARQEGQPQHF. The CDR3 region has the DNA TGCAGCGCCCGGCAAGAGGGTCAGCCCCAGCATTTT.

The J gene is TRBJ1-6, the V gene TRBV7-9; 7 bases are a match to TRBD1. Trimming at V came to 5 bases and at J to 9 bases, leaving 7 bases not matched to a gene. The length of the CDR3 is 14 residues. Germline-derived CDR1 and CDR2 are SEHNR and FQNEAQ (reference sequence). The CDR3 sequence: CASSPQGISSPLHF. DNA for the CDR3: TGTGCCAGCAGCCCACAGGGGATTAGTTCACCCCTCCACTTT. The full variable domain, rest sourced from reference TRBV7-9 and TRBJ1-6, is DTGVSQNPRHKITKRGQNVTFRCDPISEHNRLYWYRQTLGQGPEFLTYFQNEAQLEKSRLLSDRFSAERPKGSFSTLEIQRTEQGDSAMYLCASSPQGISSPLHFGNGTRLTVT.

This clonotype was seen a handful of times. V gene TRBV5-1 combines with J gene TRBJ1-1, with D maybe TRBD1 (6 bases). This CDR3 has 15 amino acids. CDR1 SGHRS and CDR2 YFSETQ come from the germline V gene. V was cut by 0 bases and J by 10 bases, with 19 bases left in between. CDR3 in amino acids: CASSLDVGRGRAAFF. The CDR3 bases are TGCGCCAGCAGCTTGGATGTCGGCAGGGGAAGAGCAGCTTTCTTT.

V is TRBV4-1 and J is TRBJ1-5, with unresolved D. Per the germline V gene, CDR1 is MGHRA and CDR2 is YSYEKL. The CDR3 contains 16 residues. Trimming took 0 bases from V and 2 from J, leaving 11 bases between them. The CDR3 loop is CASSQDPLRGNQPQHF. The CDR3 DNA follows: TGCGCCAGCAGCCAAGATCCACTCCGAGGCAATCAGCCCCAGCATTTT.

The rearrangement joins TRBV10-3 to TRBJ2-6; D uncertain. CDR1 ENHRY and CDR2 SYGVKD come from the germline V gene. This CDR3 is 16 amino acids long. Trimming shortened V by 0 bases and J by 0 bases, and 6 bases separated the two germline ends. The CDR3 loop reads CAISESYLSGANVLTF. The CDR3 DNA sequence: TGTGCCATCAGTGAGTCGTACCTCTCTGGGGCCAACGTCCTGACTTTC.

The rearrangement links TRBV6-2 or TRBV6-3 to TRBJ2-3, with 7 nucleotides matching TRBD1. Per germline, CDR1 MNHEY and CDR2 SVGEGT. The CDR3 runs to 16 residues. With 7 bases clipped from V and 4 bases from J, the junction kept 14 bases outside the gene matches. The CDR3 DNA sequence: TGTGCCAGCACAACCCGACAGGGTTACTTTCCAGATACGCAGTATTTT. The encoded protein is CASTTRQGYFPDTQYF.

In its sample, this clonotype was seen a few times. This chain connects TRBV29-1 to TRBJ2-5; TRBD2 aligns across 7 bases. This CDR3 spans 14 amino acids. V shed 1 base, J shed 4 bases, and the junction held 6 bases outside the gene matches. Germline V gene data show CDR1 as SQVTM and CDR2 as ANQGSEA. CDR3 in amino acids: CSVEGRGIGETQYF. The CDR3 DNA reads TGCAGCGTTGAAGGGCGGGGGATTGGAGAGACCCAGTACTTC. The full variable domain, rest sourced from reference TRBV29-1 and TRBJ2-5, is SAVISQKPSRDICQRGTSLTIQCQVDSQVTMMFWYRQQPGQSLTLIATANQGSEATYESGFVIDKFPISRPNLTFSTLTVSNMSPEDSSIYLCSVEGRGIGETQYFGPGTRLLVL.

This chain joins TRBV7-2 and TRBJ2-3; no definite D call. The germline V gene encodes CDR1 SGHTA and CDR2 FQGNSA. Trimming took 3 bases from V and 6 from J, leaving 13 bases between them. The CDR3 runs 14 residues. The CDR3 here is CASSFLPEADTQYF. CDR3 bases: TGTGCCAGCAGCTTTCTTCCAGAGGCGGATACGCAGTATTTT. Variable domain in full (rest from reference TRBV7-2 and TRBJ2-3): GAGVSQSPSNKVTEKGKDVELRCDPISGHTALYWYRQSLGQGLEFLIYFQGNSAPDKSGLPSDRFSAERTGGSVSTLTIQRTQQEDSAVYLCASSFLPEADTQYFGPGTRLTVL.

As concerns this clonotype: A much larger clonotype is one base distant, so this may be a read error. The chain uses TRBV10-3 and TRBJ1-2, with TRBD1 identical over 10 bases. The CDR3 is 12 amino acids. Trimming cost V 11 bases and J 7 bases; bases outside gene matches: 7. The V gene's germline CDR1 is ENHRY and CDR2 SYGVKD. CDR3 sequence (DNA): TGTGCCCTGCCGGACAGGGGGGTTGGCTACACCTTC. Its translation is CALPDRGVGYTF.